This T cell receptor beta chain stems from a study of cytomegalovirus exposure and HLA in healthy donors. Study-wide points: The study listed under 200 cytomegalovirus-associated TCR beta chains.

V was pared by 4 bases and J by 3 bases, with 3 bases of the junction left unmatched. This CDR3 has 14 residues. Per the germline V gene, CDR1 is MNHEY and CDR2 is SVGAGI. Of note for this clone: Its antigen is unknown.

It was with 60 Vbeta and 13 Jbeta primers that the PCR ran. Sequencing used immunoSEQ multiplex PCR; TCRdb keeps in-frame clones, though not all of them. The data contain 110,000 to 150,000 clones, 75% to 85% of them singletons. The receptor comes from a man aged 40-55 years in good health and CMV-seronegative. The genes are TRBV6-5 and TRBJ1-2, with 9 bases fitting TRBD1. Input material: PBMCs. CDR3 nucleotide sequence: TGTGCCAGCAGTTCACAGGGGGCGGACTATGGCTACACCTTC. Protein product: CASSSQGADYGYTF.